Described below is a single T cell receptor (beta chain) sequence and its context. What it binds is unknown. The data derive from a study of T cell responses to AZD1222 COVID-19 vaccine. V was shortened by 1 base and J by 3 bases, with 4 bases between the two germline ends. Per the germline V gene, CDR1 is LGHDT and CDR2 is YNNKEL (reference sequence). The CDR3 is made up of 12 amino acids. Libraries were prepared by immunoSEQ multiplex PCR; TCRdb keeps only in-frame clonotypes and omits some of them. The table shows under 130,000 clones, with roughly 89% occurring only once. Study-level results: Females outnumbered males among donors, who were mostly white British; clonal diversity was possibly underestimated.

V usage is TRBV3-1 (or the pseudogene TRBV3-2) and J usage is TRBJ2-7, with no clear D. The material was peripheral blood, obtained 28 days after the second AZD1222 dose. The TCR sequence derives from an adult who received the AZD1222 COVID-19 vaccine. CDR3 in DNA: TGTGCCAGCAGCCAAGGGATCTACGAGCAGTACTTC. As protein: CASSQGIYEQYF.